This T cell receptor (beta chain) was captured by sequencing in a study of cytomegalovirus exposure and HLA in healthy donors (dated by TCRdb to about 2017). General notes on the study: In an earlier analysis of approximately 640 of the donors, 250 to 350 Gb of sequence data and 117 million unique TCR beta sequences from 180 million or so T cells were reported. About 280 gigabases of sequencing data and around 85 million unique TCR sequences made up an early release that covered 500 to 650 HLA-typed donors. Among the roughly 400 genotyped donors, around 79% belonged to the genetic ancestry cluster associated with self-reported Caucasian donors. The study aimed to test whether cataloging public T cell receptors could reveal signatures of past pathogen exposure. The study used immunosequencing to profile the T cell repertoires of approximately 650 subjects and linked those repertoires to cytomegalovirus serostatus. Besides the first cohort of 666 subjects, a separate validation cohort made up of 120 different subjects was used. To predict cytomegalovirus infection status, the study combined high-throughput TCR immunosequencing, statistical association of individual TCRs with disease status, and machine learning. To study patterns of TCR occurrence, a later analysis re-analyzed previously published TCR beta repertoires from 550 to 800 donors and added high-resolution HLA genotyping. The later analysis used no new phenotypic data to find candidate immune exposures, relying instead on TCR beta sequences and their occurrence across donors. An earlier analysis of roughly 580 of the donors used high-throughput TCR beta sequencing to judge whether each TCR beta V gene segment behaved as functional or pseudogenic. Donor age, sex, ethnicity and CMV serostatus were collected together with the repertoire data. A later genetic analysis used genome-wide SNP genotypes for about three fifths of the 666 donors, treating that subset as a discovery cohort. All discovery cohort repertoires had been generated using a single sequencing platform. HLA typing covered class I and class II loci at four-digit resolution. Typing coverage varied by locus: about 629-630 donors for A, B, C, DRB1 and DQB1; roughly 560 for DQA1; some 610 for DPA1; some 470 for DPB1. About five DR-DQ haplotypes were handled as single units for association and clustering because linkage in the cohort was strong. Among a few hundred genotyped donors of the cohort, an average of about 240,000 unique TCR beta nucleotide sequences were sequenced per donor, around a sixth of them non-productive.

To prepare the library, the immunoSEQ multiplex PCR assay was applied. For the multiplex PCR, a mixture combining 60 forward primers for TCR Vbeta segments and 13 reverse primers for TCR Jbeta segments was used. Amplification of the CDR3 region of rearranged TCR beta genes was performed with a multiplex PCR assay on genomic DNA. On the Illumina HiSeq System, the amplified TCR beta libraries were sequenced as 87-base-pair reads. The authors' pipeline ran thus. A later analysis tallied roughly 78 million unique TCR beta chains across the 600 to 700 repertoires, and some 12 million of those chains were shared by two or more donors. Raw reads were error-corrected and collapsed into unique sequences with a nearest-neighbor algorithm that merged closely related sequences to remove PCR and sequencing errors. Alignment of CDR3 sequences to IMGT reference sequences was used to assign V, D and J gene segments. For a sequence to be retained, a match of at least six nucleotides to both a V gene segment and a J gene segment was required. A rearrangement counted as productive if the CDR3 had no stop codons and remained in frame with V and J, and every other rearrangement counted as non-productive. Following IMGT convention, CDR3 was defined as the stretch from the second conserved V-encoded cysteine to the conserved J-encoded phenylalanine. The earlier analysis of about 620 of the donors excluded sequences that lacked an unambiguous match to a single V gene segment. An earlier analysis of around 600 of the donors classified V segments as functional when productive rearrangements were above 56.7% and as segregating when the standard deviation between donors was above 5%. A statistical classification framework was developed to diagnose cytomegalovirus status using the catalog of TCR beta chain sequences. In a later analysis, V and J genes were assigned by comparing TCR nucleotide sequences against IMGT/GENE-DB human TR gene sequences. The TCRdist pipeline was used in a later analysis to assign CDR3 sequences and most-parsimonious VDJ recombination scenarios. In a later analysis, each TCR beta chain was defined by its CDR3 amino acid sequence together with its V-gene family, and reads lacking a unique V-gene family were excluded. As a way to deal with suspected cross-contamination and a sequencing artifact, a later analysis dropped over 550 nucleotide sequences that were highly shared and had low generation probability. In a later analysis, a clonal expansion index was calculated for each public chain from normalized within-repertoire ranks of inferred template counts. In a later analysis, generation probabilities were computed with a VDJ recombination model fitted to out-of-frame rearrangements, and the resulting probabilities were checked against IGoR. In a later analysis, hypergeometric tests were used to score TCR-TCR, TCR-HLA and TCR-CMV co-occurrence, with a repertoire-size bias correction applied to TCR pairs. In a later analysis, false discovery rates were estimated by permuting HLA or CMV assignments 20 times. In a later analysis, co-occurring TCRs were grouped using DBSCAN, with TCRdist sequence similarity added in when clustering inside HLA-allele-positive subsets. Repertoires with fewer than 30,000 or more than 120,000 public chains were left out of co-occurrence clustering, as were four to six repertoires with anomalous nucleotide sharing. TCRdb mirrors the immuneACCESS table, restricted to in-frame sequences. Some clones are absent from its copies; in checked studies, under half trace to an unresolved V gene, and the reason for the others is unknown. The DNA was the basis for D and trimming; V, J and clone size are from that table. In this sample the table shows about 210,000 clones, about four fifths of which occur a single time. About 0.37% of the sample is in the top ten clones.

CDR1 SGHTA and CDR2 FQGNSA were looked up in the germline V gene. The junction carries 6 bases between V and J, which are trimmed by 2 bases and 0 bases respectively. There are 14 amino acids in the CDR3, from cysteine to phenylalanine inclusive. Just the 42-base CDR3 DNA is kept, in frame starting at base 1. The cohort comprised 710 or so healthy bone marrow donors. Cohort members were all nominally healthy when sampled, although unrecorded immune exposures were likely present. The donor tested CMV seropositive and was one of the 289 seropositive cohort members. Each donor provided a peripheral blood sample, and peripheral blood mononuclear cells were used for TCR beta sequencing. The Qiagen DNeasy Blood Extraction Kit was used to extract genomic DNA from the blood cell samples. This clone was seen a few times. This receptor's antigen is unknown. No qualities accompany the bases; no much larger clone lies one base away.

General findings and caveats noted by the study authors: A later analysis associated 15,000 or so TCR beta sequences with specific HLA alleles at a false discovery rate of 0.05. A few of the identified cytomegalovirus-associated TCR beta chains were confirmed in vitro to be specific for cytomegalovirus antigens. In this cohort, only TCR beta chains were sequenced, and detectable features were limited by the absence of alpha or paired-chain data. Immune exposure information for the cohort was limited to CMV serostatus. The classifier was reported to diagnose cytomegalovirus status with high specificity and sensitivity in both the original and validation cohorts. Correlated functional status among segregating V segments might be attributable to linkage disequilibrium, but an unknown experimental factor could not be ruled out. A later analysis found that most CMV-associated TCR beta chains appeared HLA-restricted, with HLA associations seemingly driven largely by CMV exposure. In a later genetic analysis, fewer N-insertions in productive TCRs were reported among donors in an Asian-associated ancestry cluster than the 666-donor mean. Strong co-occurrence of HLA alleles, especially DR and DQ, made assigning TCR associations to individual alleles difficult. About 17 rarely observed V segments, including chromosome 9 orphons, were excluded from the earlier analysis of 550 to 700 of the donors because counts were too low. A later analysis found that TCR association rates varied across HLA loci, with DRB1 alleles showing the most associated TCRs and HLA-C alleles the fewest. A further reported finding was that TCR beta sequences accurately predicted the HLA-A and HLA-B alleles for most subjects in the first cohort. A group of highly shared sequence variants was considered likely to be a technical artifact of the sequencing pipeline. The authors suggested that the approach could potentially be extended to other disease states and immunological phenotypes. A later analysis found that HLA-associated TCR beta chains were more clonally expanded and had lower generation probabilities than equally common non-associated chains. In an earlier analysis of several hundred of the donors, most TCR beta V segments were observed in productive rearrangements about 87% or about 30% of the time, broadly matching IMGT annotations. V-gene and J-gene trimming of TCR beta chains was associated with a missense DCLRE1C variant in a later genetic analysis, and the association was replicated in an independent cohort. HLA typing was unavailable for some donors at each locus, so association tests used only the typed subset. According to a later analysis, parvovirus B19, influenza, CMV and Epstein-Barr virus appeared linked to several top co-occurrence clusters. The 87-base-pair reads could not distinguish some IMGT-functional V segments, including TRBV6-2 and TRBV6-3, so those segments were excluded. In the study, some 160 TCR beta chains were listed as associated with cytomegalovirus. Most TCR sequences were seen in very few donors, while some public TCRs were found in many individuals. The presence/absence analyses assumed that sequencing depth was roughly uniform across donors, and that assumption may not be true.

The material sequenced was PBMCs. The chain links TRBV7-2 with TRBJ2-3; the D segment could be TRBD2, given 5 matching bases. The sequence came from a male donor in good health and CMV-seropositive. The DNA sequence follows: TGTGCCAGCAGCTTATGGACTAGCACAGATACGCAGTATTTT. This translates into CASSLWTSTDTQYF.